A single sample is the source of the 14 T cell receptor beta chains below, sequenced in a study of neurological immune-mediated disorders. MiXCR, applied by TCRdb to the 5' RACE reads, yields one record per CDR3 protein. The sample lists roughly 70,000 distinct CDR3 sequences, about 4% occurring once. The sequencing sample was made of PBMCs. The origin of the receptors is a man in his thirties or forties with multiple sclerosis.

Many counts were recorded for this clonotype. The J gene is TRBJ2-6, the V gene TRBV5-1; D is possibly TRBD1 (6 bases). CDR1 is SGHRS, CDR2 YFSETQ, per germline. The germline V and J ends were trimmed by 3 bases and 2 bases, with 6 bases remaining between them. There are 14 residues in the CDR3. The CDR3 sequence is CASSWDTGANVLTF. The CDR3 region has the DNA TGCGCCAGCAGCTGGGACACTGGGGCCAACGTCCTGACTTTC.

This clonotype occurred many times. The J gene is TRBJ2-1, the V gene TRBV7-6; D is unclear. Germline assignment: CDR1 SGHVS and CDR2 FNYEAQ. Trimming stripped 1 base from V and 7 bases from J, with 5 bases between. CDR3 size: 12 residues. CDR3 protein: CASSLEGNEQFF. CDR3 in DNA: TGTGCCAGCAGCTTAGAGGGTAATGAGCAGTTCTTC.

Regarding this clonotype: A read error may explain this, as a much larger clone is one base away. The chain couples TRBV20-1 to TRBJ2-7; TRBD1 might be the D (6 bases). V shed 6 bases and J shed 4 bases, with 19 bases lying between them. This CDR3 is 14 amino acids long. Germline V gene lookup returns CDR1 DFQATT and CDR2 SNEGSKA (reference sequence). The DNA of the CDR3 is TGCAGTGCCCTCAGAACAACGAGGGGGTACGAGCAGTACTTC. Translated: CSALRTTRGYEQYF.

Many counts were recorded for this clonotype. V gene TRBV12-3 or TRBV12-4 combines with J gene TRBJ1-1; TRBD1 might be the D (5 bases). The CDR3 consists of 15 residues. V lost 3 bases and J 1 base, leaving 12 bases between the germline ends. CDR3 sequence reads: CASSFRPGQNTEAFF. CDR3 DNA sequence: TGTGCCAGCAGTTTTCGTCCAGGACAGAACACTGAAGCTTTCTTT.

This clonotype was recorded at least ten times. This chain uses TRBV20-1 with TRBJ2-2, with 11 positions matching TRBD1. CDR3 length: 14 amino acids. V shed 6 bases, J shed 6 bases, and the junction held 6 bases outside the gene matches. The V gene's germline CDR1 is DFQATT and CDR2 SNEGSKA (reference sequence). DNA of the CDR3: TGCAGTGCCTGGGACAGGGGGGGTTCCGGGGAGCTGTTTTTT. Its protein is CSAWDRGGSGELFF.

This clonotype has ten or more counts. The V gene is TRBV14, the J gene TRBJ1-2, with D unresolved. V lost 0 bases and J lost 3, with 8 bases in between. This CDR3 has 14 residues. Germline loops: CDR1 SGHDN, CDR2 FVKESK. The DNA for the CDR3 is TGTGCCAGCAGCCAAGATGTACAAGACTATGGCTACACCTTC. As protein: CASSQDVQDYGYTF.

Comments on this clonotype: It may be a read error: a sequence one base away is much more abundant. The chain couples TRBV6-2 or TRBV6-3 to TRBJ1-5, with 8 nucleotides matching TRBD1. Germline-derived CDR1 and CDR2 are MNHEY and SVGEGT. This CDR3 has 18 amino acids. CDR3 bases: TGTGCCAGCAGTTACGATCGAGACAGGGGAGGAAGCAATCAGCCCCAGAATTTT. It encodes CASSYDRDRGGSNQPQNF.

This clonotype was seen many times. This chain links TRBV9 with TRBJ1-2, with 7 bases lining up with TRBD1. The CDR3 is 14 residues long. Trimming cost V 2 bases and J 5 bases; bases outside gene matches: 6. Per germline, CDR1 SGDLS and CDR2 YYNGEE. The CDR3 DNA follows: TGTGCCAGCAGCGTTCCGACAGGGCCATATGGCTACACCTTC. Its translation is CASSVPTGPYGYTF.

Ten or more counts support this clonotype. The chain uses TRBV12-3 or TRBV12-4 and TRBJ1-6; no clear D gene. This CDR3 has 16 residues. The ends were cut back, 8 bases at V and 3 bases at J, with 17 bases in the middle. The CDR3 protein is CASLFSVGFYNSPLHF. CDR3 in DNA: TGTGCCAGCCTCTTTAGTGTAGGGTTCTATAATTCACCCCTCCACTTT.

This clonotype has ten or more counts. The chain joins TRBV5-5 to TRBJ2-5; perhaps TRBD2 as D (5 bases). This CDR3 is built from 15 residues. V lost 4 bases and J lost 5, with 18 bases in between. Germline CDR1 and CDR2: SGHKS and YYEKEE (reference sequence). The CDR3 protein is CASSTQTGRGETQYF. The CDR3 region has the DNA TGTGCCAGCAGCACTCAAACCGGCCGCGGGGAGACCCAGTACTTC.

In its sample, this clonotype was seen many times. V gene TRBV7-8 combines with J gene TRBJ1-1, with D possibly being TRBD1 (6 bases). V was trimmed by 5 bases and J by 9 bases, leaving 16 bases between them. Germline V gene lookup returns CDR1 SGHVS and CDR2 FQNEAQ. The CDR3 has 13 residues. This chain's CDR3 is CASSPEGGRKAFF. The CDR3 DNA sequence: TGTGCCAGCAGCCCCGAAGGGGGGCGCAAAGCTTTCTTT.

This clonotype was observed at least ten times. The chain combines TRBV29-1 with TRBJ2-7, with D possibly matching TRBD2 (6 bases). The ends were cut back, 7 bases at V and 3 bases at J, with 19 bases in the middle. Per germline, CDR1 SQVTM and CDR2 ANQGSEA. CDR3 length equals 14 residues. The CDR3 protein is CSANVLGGDYEQYF. The CDR3 region has the DNA TGCAGCGCCAACGTTCTCGGAGGGGACTACGAGCAGTACTTC.

In this sample, this clonotype turned up many times. The chain joins TRBV5-5 to TRBJ2-4, with no clear D. The V and J ends lost 2 bases and 3 bases respectively, with 12 bases between them. The CDR3 contains 15 residues. Germline V lookup: CDR1 SGHKS, CDR2 YYEKEE (reference sequence). The CDR3 loop reads CASSLSLAFKNIQYF. The CDR3 DNA follows: TGTGCCAGCAGCTTATCACTGGCATTCAAAAACATTCAGTACTTC.

This clonotype occurred many times. The genes are TRBV6-5 and TRBJ2-5; D may be TRBD1 (6 bases). The CDR3 is made up of 18 amino acids. Trimming removed 9 bases from V and 3 bases from J, with 29 bases in between. Looked up from germline, CDR1 is MNHEY and CDR2 is SVGAGI. The CDR3 DNA sequence: TGTGCCAGGGGAAAAGGCGACCGGGGACAACCGGGCGAAGAGACCCAGTACTTC. It yields the protein CARGKGDRGQPGEETQYF.